The present entry profiles one TCR beta chain with its context. The target antigen is unknown. The junction departs from the called germline gene at one end, perhaps through a read error. CDR1 and CDR2 from the germline V gene are ENHRY and SYGVKD. The CDR3 contains 13 residues. From roughly 20-30 mg of unsorted bulk tissue, DNA and RNA were co-extracted together. Chronic HBV infection was present in the patients, who were treatment-naive. These data belong to a study of tumor-infiltrating lymphocytes in primary liver carcinoma. Study in general: The patients comprised men and women between the ages of 30 and 69 years.

Synthesis of TCR beta cDNA was carried out from 500 ng total RNA with a constant-region primer. Nested multiplex PCR, run for three rounds with slightly modified ARM-PCR, yielded TCR beta libraries. The opening two PCR rounds, around 9 cycles each, paired TRBV1-TRBV30 forward primers with a C-beta reverse primer. MiXCR, run by TCRdb on the multiplex PCR reads, gives a single entry per CDR3 protein. The table lists tens of thousands of distinct CDR3 sequences, around 77% of them singletons, with 24% in the top ten. Regarding the study as a whole: Tumors and blood were compared for top-250-clone fraction, and tumors had the significantly higher value (p = 0.039). Tumor-adjacent and tumor-blood pairs overlapped less than tumor region pairs did.

The clonotype comes from a man aged 40-55 years with primary liver carcinoma and hepatitis B virus infection. The rearrangement links TRBV10-3 to TRBJ2-1; either TRBD1 or TRBD2 may fit D (5 bases each). Source material: liver tumor tissue from sampling region 5. Noted subset: tumor region T5, tumor centre. DNA for the CDR3: TGTGCCACCAGTGAGTCGACGGGACATGAGCAGTTCTTC. It specifies CATSESTGHEQFF.